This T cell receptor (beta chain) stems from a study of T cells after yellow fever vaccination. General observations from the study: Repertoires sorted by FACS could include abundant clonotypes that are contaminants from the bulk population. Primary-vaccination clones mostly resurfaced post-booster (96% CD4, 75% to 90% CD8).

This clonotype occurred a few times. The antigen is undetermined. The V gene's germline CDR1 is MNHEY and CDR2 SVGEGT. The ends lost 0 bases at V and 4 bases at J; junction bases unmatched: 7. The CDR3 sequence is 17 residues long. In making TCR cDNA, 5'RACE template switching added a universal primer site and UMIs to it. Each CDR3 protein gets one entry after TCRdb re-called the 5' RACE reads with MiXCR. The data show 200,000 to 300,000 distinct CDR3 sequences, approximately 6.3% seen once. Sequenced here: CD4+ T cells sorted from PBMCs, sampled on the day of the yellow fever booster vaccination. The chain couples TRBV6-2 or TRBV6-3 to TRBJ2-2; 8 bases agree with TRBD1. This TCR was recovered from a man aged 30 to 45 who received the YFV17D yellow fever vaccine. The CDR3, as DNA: TGTGCCAGCAGTTACTCTCCGAACAGGGGGATCACCGGGGAGCTGTTTTTT. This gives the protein CASSYSPNRGITGELFF.